The clone carrying this T cell receptor (beta chain) was seen just once. The record originates from a study of CD8 T cells in Susac syndrome. Random hexamers were used to reverse transcribe roughly 0.5 to 1 ug of RNA. A multiplex approach, immunoSEQ multiplex PCR, amplified TCR beta CDR3 across 54 Vbeta and 13 Jbeta. TCRdb itself ran the immunoSEQ multiplex PCR reads through MiXCR, one entry per CDR3 protein. The sample carries approximately 190,000 distinct CDR3 sequences, roughly 94% recorded once. The CDR3 runs to 15 residues. The ends were cut back, 3 bases at V and 3 bases at J, with 15 bases in the middle.

This sequence joins TRBV12-3 or TRBV12-4 and TRBJ2-7, with D possibly being TRBD1 or TRBD2 (6 bases each). The sample was CD8+ T cells from PBMCs. The origin of this receptor is a human donor with Susac syndrome. CDR3: CASSFGPRGDYEQYF. The CDR3 DNA follows: TGTGCCAGCAGTTTTGGGCCTAGGGGGGACTACGAGCAGTACTTC.